These 9 T cell receptor beta chains originate from one sample sequenced in a study of blood T cell repertoires in COVID-19. Generated by immunoSEQ multiplex PCR, the TCRdb table keeps only in-frame clones and is missing some. The sample lists a few hundred thousand clones; approximately 85% were seen once. The specimen sequenced was peripheral blood. These TCRs come from a man in his fifties who had recovered from COVID-19.

This chain connects TRBV5-8 to TRBJ2-7; 7 nucleotides agree with TRBD1. V lost 4 bases to trimming and J lost 3 bases; unmatched junction nucleotides: 10. Per germline, CDR1 SGHTS and CDR2 YDEGEE. The CDR3 is 15 residues long. The chain's CDR3 is CASSPGQPNLYEQYF. CDR3 nucleotide sequence: TGTGCCAGCAGCCCGGGACAGCCGAATCTCTACGAGCAGTACTTC.

The rearrangement links TRBV27 to TRBJ2-7; D call uncertain. The V gene lost 4 bases and the J gene lost 0 bases, with 10 bases spanning the gap. Germline CDR1 MNHEY, CDR2 SMNVEV (reference sequence). The CDR3 runs to 14 residues. CDR3 sequence (DNA): TGTGCCAGCAGTTACGCGGATAGCTCCTACGAGCAGTACTTC. It translates to CASSYADSSYEQYF.

A few counts support this clone. CDR3 amino acids: CASSKSEQGWDQPQHF. Here the CDR3 DNA reads TGTGCCAGCTCAAAATCCGAGCAGGGTTGGGATCAGCCCCAGCATTTT. This sequence joins TRBV18 and TRBJ1-5; D is possibly TRBD1 (5 bases). Germline values: CDR1 KGHSH, CDR2 LQKENI. This CDR3 comprises 16 residues. V lost 5 bases to trimming and J lost 5 bases, with 19 bases between them.

The V gene is TRBV19, the J gene TRBJ1-4; 8 positions match TRBD1. The length of the CDR3 is 14 residues. Per germline, CDR1 LNHDA and CDR2 SQIVND (reference sequence). V dropped 10 bases and J dropped 5; count of bases not matched to a gene: 9. Written as DNA, the CDR3 is TGTGCCACACAGGGGGTCGCGTTCAATGAAAAACTGTTTTTT. It codes for CATQGVAFNEKLFF.

The chain combines TRBV3-1 (or the pseudogene TRBV3-2) with TRBJ2-5; D is possibly TRBD2 (6 bases). The CDR3 loop spans 16 amino acids. The germline gives CDR1 LGHDT, CDR2 YNNKEL (reference sequence). The V gene lost 3 bases and the J gene lost 4 bases, with 18 bases spanning the gap. CDR3 protein: CASSHGGMGPRETQYF. CDR3 DNA: TGTGCCAGCAGCCACGGCGGGATGGGACCCCGAGAGACCCAGTACTTC.

The sample holds a few counts of this clone. The rearrangement uses TRBV7-2 and TRBJ2-7; no firm D call. The CDR3 consists of 14 residues. The germline V and J ends were trimmed by 0 bases and 0 bases, with 6 bases remaining between them. Germline V gene data show CDR1 as SGHTA and CDR2 as FQGNSA. CDR3 sequence (DNA): TGTGCCAGCAGCTTAGCGACTTCCTCCTACGAGCAGTACTTC. Its protein is CASSLATSSYEQYF. The full variable domain, in which reference TRBV7-2 and TRBJ2-7 provide the parts outside the CDR3, is GAGVSQSPSNKVTEKGKDVELRCDPISGHTALYWYRQSLGQGLEFLIYFQGNSAPDKSGLPSDRFSAERTGGSVSTLTIQRTQQEDSAVYLCASSLATSSYEQYFGPGTRLTVT.

The sample holds a few counts of this clone. The chain carries TRBV3-1 (or the pseudogene TRBV3-2) and TRBJ2-7, with D maybe TRBD2 (5 bases). V was shortened by 4 bases and J by 7 bases, with 20 bases between the two germline ends. Germline loops: CDR1 LGHDT, CDR2 YNNKEL (reference sequence). This CDR3 has 15 residues. CDR3 coding DNA: TGTGCCAGCAGCCCAAGGGCGGGTTCGGACGGGGAGCAGTACTTC. The encoded protein is CASSPRAGSDGEQYF.

The chain couples TRBV6-6 to TRBJ1-1; 7 positions match TRBD1. Germline assignment: CDR1 MNHNY and CDR2 SVGAGI (reference sequence). The CDR3 runs 16 residues. V was pared by 0 bases and J by 6 bases, with 10 bases of the junction left unmatched. CDR3 sequence (DNA): TGTGCCAGCAGTTACTCTACAGGGGAGAAGGTCCCTGAAGCTTTCTTT. This gives the protein CASSYSTGEKVPEAFF.

V gene TRBV18 combines with J gene TRBJ1-1; 10 nucleotides align to TRBD1. The germline CDR1 and CDR2 sequences are KGHSH and LQKENI. V was pared by 6 bases and J by 5 bases, with 6 bases of the junction left unmatched. The length of the CDR3 is 14 residues. The CDR3 coding sequence is TGTGCCAGCTCGAAGGACAGGGGGGGTACTGAAGCTTTCTTT. This codes for CASSKDRGGTEAFF. The full variable domain, rest sourced from reference TRBV18 and TRBJ1-1, is NAGVMQNPRHLVRRRGQEARLRCSPMKGHSHVYWYRQLPEEGLKFMVYLQKENIIDESGMPKERFSAEFPKEGPSILRIQQVVRGDSAAYFCASSKDRGGTEAFFGQGTRLTVV.